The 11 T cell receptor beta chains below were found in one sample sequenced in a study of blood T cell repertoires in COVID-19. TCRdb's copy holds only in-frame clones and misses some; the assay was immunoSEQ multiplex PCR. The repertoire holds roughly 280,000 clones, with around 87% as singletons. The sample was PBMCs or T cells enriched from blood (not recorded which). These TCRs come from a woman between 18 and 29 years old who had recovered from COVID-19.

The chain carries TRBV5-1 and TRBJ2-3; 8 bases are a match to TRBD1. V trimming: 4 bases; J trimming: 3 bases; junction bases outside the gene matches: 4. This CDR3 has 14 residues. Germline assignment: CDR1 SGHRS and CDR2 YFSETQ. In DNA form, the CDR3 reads TGCGCCAGCAGCCAGGGGGCGCGAACAGATACGCAGTATTTT. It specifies CASSQGARTDTQYF.

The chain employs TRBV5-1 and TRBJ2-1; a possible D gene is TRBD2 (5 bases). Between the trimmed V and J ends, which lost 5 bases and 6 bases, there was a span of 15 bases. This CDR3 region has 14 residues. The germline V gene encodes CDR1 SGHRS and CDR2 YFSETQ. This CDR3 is CASRSLFGLNEQFF. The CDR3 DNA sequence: TGCGCCAGCAGGTCACTATTTGGACTCAATGAGCAGTTCTTC.

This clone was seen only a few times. The CDR3 reads CASSPNRPGGYTEAFF. DNA of the CDR3: TGTGCCAGCTCACCTAACCGCCCTGGGGGCTACACTGAAGCTTTCTTT. The rearrangement joins TRBV18 to TRBJ1-1, with D possibly being TRBD1 (6 bases). Germline V gives CDR1 KGHSH, CDR2 LQKENI. V was shortened by 3 bases and J by 3 bases, with 17 bases between the two germline ends. The CDR3 sequence is 16 residues long. Looking up the rest from reference TRBV18 and TRBJ1-1 gives the full variable domain: NAGVMQNPRHLVRRRGQEARLRCSPMKGHSHVYWYRQLPEEGLKFMVYLQKENIIDESGMPKERFSAEFPKEGPSILRIQQVVRGDSAAYFCASSPNRPGGYTEAFFGQGTRLTVV.

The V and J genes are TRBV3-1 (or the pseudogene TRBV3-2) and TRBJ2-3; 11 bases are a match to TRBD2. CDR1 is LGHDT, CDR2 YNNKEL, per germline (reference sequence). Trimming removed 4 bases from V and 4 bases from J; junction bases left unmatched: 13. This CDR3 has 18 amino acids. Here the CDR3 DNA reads TGTGCCAGCAGCCGGCGGGTTAGCGGGGGGGTTGGCGCAGATACGCAGTATTTT. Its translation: CASSRRVSGGVGADTQYF.

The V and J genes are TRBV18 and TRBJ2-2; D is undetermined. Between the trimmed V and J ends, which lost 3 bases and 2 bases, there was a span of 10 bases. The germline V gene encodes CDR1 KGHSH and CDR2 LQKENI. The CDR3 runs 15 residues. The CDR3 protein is CASSPGPINTGELFF. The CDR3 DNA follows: TGTGCCAGCTCACCGGGCCCAATTAACACCGGGGAGCTGTTTTTT.

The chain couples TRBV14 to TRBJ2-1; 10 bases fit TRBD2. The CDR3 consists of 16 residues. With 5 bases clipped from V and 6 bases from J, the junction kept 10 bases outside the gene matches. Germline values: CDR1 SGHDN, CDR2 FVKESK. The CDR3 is CASSDRSGGASNEQFF. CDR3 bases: TGTGCCAGCAGCGATAGAAGCGGGGGGGCCTCCAATGAGCAGTTCTTC.

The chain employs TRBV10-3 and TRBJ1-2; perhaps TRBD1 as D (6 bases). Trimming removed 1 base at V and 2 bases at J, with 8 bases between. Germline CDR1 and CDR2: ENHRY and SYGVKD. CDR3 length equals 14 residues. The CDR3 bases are TGTGCCATCAGTGAGTGGGGGGGCAACTATGGCTACACCTTC. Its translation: CAISEWGGNYGYTF.

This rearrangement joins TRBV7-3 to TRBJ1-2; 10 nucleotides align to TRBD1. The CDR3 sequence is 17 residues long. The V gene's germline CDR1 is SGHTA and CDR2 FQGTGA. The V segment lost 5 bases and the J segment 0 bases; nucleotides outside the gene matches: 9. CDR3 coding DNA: TGTGCCAGCAGCCCGACCGGGACAGGGGCTTCTAACTATGGCTACACCTTC. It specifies CASSPTGTGASNYGYTF. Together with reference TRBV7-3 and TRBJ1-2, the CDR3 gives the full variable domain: GAGVSQTPSNKVTEKGKYVELRCDPISGHTALYWYRQSLGQGPEFLIYFQGTGAADDSGLPNDRFFAVRPEGSVSTLKIQRTERGDSAVYLCASSPTGTGASNYGYTFGSGTRLTVV.

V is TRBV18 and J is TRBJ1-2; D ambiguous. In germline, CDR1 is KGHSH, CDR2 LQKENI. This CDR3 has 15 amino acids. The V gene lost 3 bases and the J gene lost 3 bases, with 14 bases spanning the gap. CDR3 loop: CASSPRSSADYGYTF. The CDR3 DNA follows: TGTGCCAGCTCACCTCGCTCGAGCGCCGACTATGGCTACACCTTC.

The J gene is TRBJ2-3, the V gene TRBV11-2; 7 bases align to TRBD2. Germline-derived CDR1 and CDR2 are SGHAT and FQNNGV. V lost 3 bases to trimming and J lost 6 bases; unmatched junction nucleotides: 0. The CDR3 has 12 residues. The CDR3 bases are TGTGCCAGCAGCTTCGGGGGGGATACGCAGTATTTT. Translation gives CASSFGGDTQYF.

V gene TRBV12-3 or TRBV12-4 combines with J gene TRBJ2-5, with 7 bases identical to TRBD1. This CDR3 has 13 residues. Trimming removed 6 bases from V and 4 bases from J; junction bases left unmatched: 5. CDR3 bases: TGTGCCAGCAGGTCCACAGGGGTAGAGACCCAGTACTTC. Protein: CASRSTGVETQYF.